One sample yielded the 10 T cell receptor beta chains listed below, sequenced in a study of blood T cells in healthy people across ages. The use of a sample-barcoded 5' primer and a J-beta primer mix characterized a second PCR of about 7 to 12 cycles. One entry per CDR3 protein, called by TCRdb with MiXCR from the 5' RACE reads. The sample contains 650,000 to 1,000,000 distinct CDR3 sequences, roughly 34% of which appear only once. The specimen was blood. All receptors derive from a man between 18 and 35 years old in good health.

This clonotype has ten or more counts. The chain has TRBV4-3 and TRBJ2-5, with no clear D. Between the trimmed V and J ends, which lost 2 bases and 3 bases, there was a span of 13 bases. This CDR3 is 15 amino acids long. In germline, CDR1 is LGHNA, CDR2 YSLEER. The CDR3 region is CASSQNFGQEETQYF. The CDR3 DNA is TGCGCCAGCAGCCAAAACTTTGGTCAGGAAGAGACCCAGTACTTC.

This clonotype occurred a few times. The rearrangement uses TRBV5-1 and TRBJ1-1; D might be TRBD1 (6 bases). The CDR3 extends over 15 amino acids. Trimming took 3 bases from V and 5 from J, leaving 17 bases between them. The V gene's germline CDR1 is SGHRS and CDR2 YFSETQ. The CDR3 DNA is TGCGCCAGCAGCTGGAGAGTCGGGGGCGCTACTGAAGCTTTCTTT. Its protein product is CASSWRVGGATEAFF.

This clonotype was detected ten times or more. The gene calls are TRBV9 and TRBJ2-5; possibly TRBD1 or TRBD2 for D (5 bases each). V gave up 2 bases and J gave up 9 bases, with 14 bases separating them. The germline gives CDR1 SGDLS, CDR2 YYNGEE. CDR3 length: 13 residues. CDR3 in DNA: TGTGCCAGCAGCGTGGAGACCCTGGGGGCCCAGTACTTC. It yields the protein CASSVETLGAQYF.

V usage is TRBV6-6 and J usage is TRBJ2-3; no clear D. The CDR3 has 9 amino acids. Germline V gene lookup returns CDR1 MNHNY and CDR2 SVGAGI (reference sequence). V was trimmed by 6 bases and J by 12 bases, leaving 7 bases between them. CDR3 sequence: CASRAQQYF. CDR3 sequence (DNA): TGTGCCAGCAGGGCCCAACAGTATTTT.

As concerns this clonotype: A much larger clone lies a single base off, so this may be a read error. This chain uses TRBV4-2 with TRBJ2-7; 11 bases are a match to TRBD1. J was trimmed by 7 bases and V by 1 base; bases with no gene match: 9. This CDR3 spans 16 amino acids. CDR1 and CDR2 from the germline V gene are LGHNA and YNFKEQ. This CDR3 reads CASSQGPPGQGDEQYF. CDR3 sequence (DNA): TGTGCCAGCAGCCAAGGCCCCCCGGGACAGGGGGATGAGCAGTACTTC.

The genes are TRBV27 and TRBJ1-6; unclear D gene. Looked up from germline, CDR1 is MNHEY and CDR2 is SMNVEV (reference sequence). This CDR3 region has 17 residues. V was shortened by 0 bases and J by 8 bases, with 17 bases between the two germline ends. CDR3 DNA: TGTGCCAGCAGTTTATCTCCGGGCAAAGAGCCCTATTCACCCCTCCACTTT. This gives the protein CASSLSPGKEPYSPLHF.

This clonotype was observed once. The V and J genes are TRBV9 and TRBJ2-2; D is ambiguous. The CDR3 extends over 16 amino acids. Deletions cut 0 bases from V and 3 bases from J, with 12 bases between. Looked up from germline, CDR1 is SGDLS and CDR2 is YYNGEE. This CDR3 reads CASSVDATRYTGELFF. DNA for the CDR3: TGTGCCAGCAGCGTAGATGCGACTCGATACACCGGGGAGCTGTTTTTT.

This clonotype was observed a handful of times. This chain uses TRBV28 with TRBJ2-3, with TRBD1 identical over 11 bases. This CDR3 has 16 residues. Germline assignment: CDR1 MDHEN and CDR2 SYDVKM. V was clipped by 7 bases and J by 6 bases; unmatched bases: 12. CDR3 loop: CASTPSGQGVRDTQYF. The DNA for the CDR3 is TGTGCCAGCACCCCTTCGGGACAGGGGGTCAGGGATACGCAGTATTTT.

On this clonotype: Germline and junction disagree at one end, which may indicate a read error. The chain uses TRBV29-1 and TRBJ1-5; TRBD1 might be the D (5 bases). CDR1 SQVTM and CDR2 ANQGSEA come from the germline V gene. The CDR3 has 13 amino acids. CDR3 sequence (DNA): TGCAGCGTCAGAGAGGGGAAGGATCAGCCCCAACATTTT. This gives the protein CSVREGKDQPQHF.

This clonotype came up a few times. V is TRBV2 and J is TRBJ2-1, with D possibly matching TRBD1 (6 bases). The germline V and J ends were trimmed by 6 bases and 5 bases, with 17 bases remaining between them. Germline values: CDR1 SNHLY, CDR2 FYNNEI. The CDR3 is 15 residues long. The CDR3: CASRVTGSEHNEQFF. The CDR3 nucleotides are TGTGCCAGCAGGGTTACAGGGTCTGAACACAATGAGCAGTTCTTC.